This TCR beta chain was captured in a study of T cells in localized non-small cell lung cancer. Study results and limitations: In the blood, greater T cell density corresponded to longer overall survival. Sequence data derive from only one tumor region, so heterogeneity remains possible. It was uninvolved adjacent lung that showed the highest T cell clonality, exceeding tumor.

Per the germline V gene, CDR1 is SGDLS and CDR2 is YYNGEE. This CDR3 is built from 12 residues. Trimming shortened V by 0 bases and J by 11 bases, and 11 bases separated the two germline ends. Sequencing used immunoSEQ multiplex PCR; TCRdb keeps in-frame clones, though not all of them. The profile shows about 40,000 clones, roughly 86% of them singletons. About this clone itself: Antigen: not known.

J is TRBJ1-1 and V is TRBV9; D might be TRBD1 (5 bases). The receptor was derived from a man aged 18 to 49 with stage I lung adenocarcinoma. The source was peripheral blood, collected before any cancer treatment. The DNA of the CDR3 is TGTGCCAGCAGCGTAGATGCGGGGGTGGCTTTCTTT. This translates into CASSVDAGVAFF.